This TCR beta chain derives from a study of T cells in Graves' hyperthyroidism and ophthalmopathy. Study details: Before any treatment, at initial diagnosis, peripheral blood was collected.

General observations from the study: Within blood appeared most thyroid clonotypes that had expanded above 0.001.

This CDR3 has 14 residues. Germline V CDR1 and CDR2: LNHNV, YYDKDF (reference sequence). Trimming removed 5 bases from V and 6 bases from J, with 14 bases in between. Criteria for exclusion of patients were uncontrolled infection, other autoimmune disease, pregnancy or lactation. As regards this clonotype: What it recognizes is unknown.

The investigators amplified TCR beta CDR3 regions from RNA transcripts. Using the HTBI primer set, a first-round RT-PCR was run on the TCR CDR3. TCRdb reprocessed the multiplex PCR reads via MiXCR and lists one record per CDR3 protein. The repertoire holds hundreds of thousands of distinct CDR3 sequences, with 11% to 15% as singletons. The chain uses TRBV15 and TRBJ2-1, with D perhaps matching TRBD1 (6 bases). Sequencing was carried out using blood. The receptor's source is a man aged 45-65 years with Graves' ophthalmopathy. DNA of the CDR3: TGTGCCACCAGCGGGGGCCCCCTGGGCAATGAGCAGTTCTTC. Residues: CATSGGPLGNEQFF.